These T cell receptor beta chains were read from a single sample in a study of cytomegalovirus exposure and HLA in healthy donors. Sequenced by immunoSEQ multiplex PCR; TCRdb stores in-frame clones only, minus some. The data contain 75,000 to 85,000 clones, approximately 90% of them singletons. The sequenced sample consisted of PBMCs. The receptor source for this set is a young man in good health and CMV-seronegative. CDR3s include the opening cysteine and the closing phenylalanine or tryptophan. The D gene is left open where the match is weak. Where a row states a size, it is once, few, many or the class of an expanded clone; other rows omit it.

CDR3aa: CAWRSSGRFYEQFF
CDR3nt: TGTGCCTGGCGGTCTAGCGGGAGGTTCTATGAGCAGTTCTTC
abundance: -
j_gene: TRBJ2-1
d_gene: TRBD2
v_gene: TRBV30

CDR3aa: CASSLSRLAGVADTQYF
CDR3nt: TGTGCCAGCAGCTTGTCGCGTTTGGCGGGAGTAGCAGATACGCAGTATTTT
abundance: once
j_gene: TRBJ2-3
d_gene: TRBD2
v_gene: TRBV5-8

CDR3aa: CASSWGQGAYEQYF
CDR3nt: TGCGCCAGCAGCTGGGGACAGGGGGCTTACGAGCAGTACTTC
abundance: -
j_gene: TRBJ2-7
d_gene: TRBD1
v_gene: TRBV5-1

CDR3aa: CASSLLRTGMNEQYF
CDR3nt: TGTGCCAGCAGTTTACTAAGGACAGGGATGAACGAGCAGTACTTC
abundance: -
j_gene: TRBJ2-7
d_gene: TRBD1
v_gene: TRBV6-5

CDR3aa: CASSFTGTDYEQYF
CDR3nt: TGTGCCAGCTCGTTTACCGGGACAGACTACGAGCAGTACTTC
abundance: -
j_gene: TRBJ2-7
d_gene: TRBD1
v_gene: TRBV18

CDR3aa: CASSYGPGQGLSGANVLTF
CDR3nt: TGTGCCAGCAGTTATGGGCCGGGACAGGGGCTCTCTGGGGCCAACGTCCTGACTTTC
abundance: -
j_gene: TRBJ2-6
d_gene: TRBD1
v_gene: TRBV7-3

CDR3aa: CASSVHSGGALNNEQYF
CDR3nt: TGTGCCAGCAGCGTCCATTCCGGGGGGGCCTTAAACAACGAGCAGTACTTC
abundance: -
j_gene: TRBJ2-7
d_gene: TRBD2
v_gene: TRBV9

CDR3aa: CASRMTTNSYEQYF
CDR3nt: TGTGCCAGCAGGATGACTACCAACTCCTACGAGCAGTACTTC
abundance: -
j_gene: TRBJ2-7
d_gene: -
v_gene: TRBV27

CDR3aa: CSVEVSVPANEQFF
CDR3nt: TGCAGCGTTGAAGTTAGCGTGCCAGCCAATGAGCAGTTCTTC
abundance: -
j_gene: TRBJ2-1
d_gene: -
v_gene: TRBV29-1

CDR3aa: CASSLNRGPRETQYF
CDR3nt: TGCGCCAGCAGTCTTAACAGGGGGCCTCGGGAGACCCAGTACTTC
abundance: -
j_gene: TRBJ2-5
d_gene: TRBD1
v_gene: TRBV10-2

CDR3aa: CASSLADRGHNEQFF
CDR3nt: TGTGCCAGCAGTTTAGCCGACAGGGGACACAATGAGCAGTTCTTC
abundance: -
j_gene: TRBJ2-1
d_gene: TRBD1
v_gene: TRBV28

CDR3aa: CASSQAHYPGETQYF
CDR3nt: TGTGCCAGCAGCCAAGCACATTACCCGGGGGAGACCCAGTACTTC
abundance: -
j_gene: TRBJ2-5
d_gene: -
v_gene: TRBV14

CDR3aa: CASTGRGSSYNEQFF
CDR3nt: TGTGCCAGCACCGGCCGGGGTAGCTCCTACAATGAGCAGTTCTTC
abundance: -
j_gene: TRBJ2-1
d_gene: -
v_gene: TRBV28

CDR3aa: CASSLGPGNEQFF
CDR3nt: TGTGCCAGCAGCTTAGGCCCAGGCAATGAGCAGTTCTTC
abundance: -
j_gene: TRBJ2-1
d_gene: -
v_gene: TRBV7-3

CDR3aa: CASSEGLLGNTIYF
CDR3nt: TGTGCCAGCAGTGAAGGTCTTCTTGGAAACACCATATATTTT
abundance: once
j_gene: TRBJ1-3
d_gene: -
v_gene: TRBV6-1

CDR3aa: CASSTGTGGYEQFF
CDR3nt: TGTGCCAGCAGCACCGGGACAGGGGGCTATGAGCAGTTCTTC
abundance: -
j_gene: TRBJ2-1
d_gene: TRBD1
v_gene: TRBV11-3

CDR3aa: CASSVGAGHGTGELFF
CDR3nt: TGTGCCAGCAGCGTAGGGGCAGGGCACGGAACCGGGGAGCTGTTTTTT
abundance: -
j_gene: TRBJ2-2
d_gene: -
v_gene: TRBV9

CDR3aa: CASSLVGQGFDEQFF
CDR3nt: TGCGCCAGCAGCTTGGTAGGGCAGGGGTTCGATGAGCAGTTCTTC
abundance: -
j_gene: TRBJ2-1
d_gene: -
v_gene: TRBV5-1

CDR3aa: CASSERLAGGTYNEQFF
CDR3nt: TGTGCCAGCAGTGAACGGCTAGCGGGAGGTACCTACAATGAGCAGTTCTTC
abundance: -
j_gene: TRBJ2-1
d_gene: TRBD2
v_gene: TRBV2

CDR3aa: CASSLARAGGQETQYF
CDR3nt: TGTGCCAGCAGCTTAGCGAGGGCGGGGGGGCAAGAGACCCAGTACTTC
abundance: -
j_gene: TRBJ2-5
d_gene: TRBD2
v_gene: TRBV7-2